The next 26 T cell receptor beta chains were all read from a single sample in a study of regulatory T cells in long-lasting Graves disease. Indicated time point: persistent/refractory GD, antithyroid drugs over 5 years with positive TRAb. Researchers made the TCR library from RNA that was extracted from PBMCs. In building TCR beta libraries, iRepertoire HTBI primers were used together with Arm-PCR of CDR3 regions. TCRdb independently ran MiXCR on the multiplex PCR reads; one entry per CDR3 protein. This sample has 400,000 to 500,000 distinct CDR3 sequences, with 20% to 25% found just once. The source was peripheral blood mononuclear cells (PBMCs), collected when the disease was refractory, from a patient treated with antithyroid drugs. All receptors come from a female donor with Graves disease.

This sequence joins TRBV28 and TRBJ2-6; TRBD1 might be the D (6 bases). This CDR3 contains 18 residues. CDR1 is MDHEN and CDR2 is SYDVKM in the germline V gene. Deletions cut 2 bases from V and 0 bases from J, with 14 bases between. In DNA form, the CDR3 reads TGTGCCAGCAGTTTAGGACAGTTAGTGCCCTCTGGGGCCAACGTCCTGACTTTC. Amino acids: CASSLGQLVPSGANVLTF.

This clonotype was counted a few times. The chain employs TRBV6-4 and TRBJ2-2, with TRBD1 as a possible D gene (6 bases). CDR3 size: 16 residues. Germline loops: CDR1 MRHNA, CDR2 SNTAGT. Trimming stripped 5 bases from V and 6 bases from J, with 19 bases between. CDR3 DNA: TGTGCCAGCAGTTACCCGTCCCGACAGGATGCCGGGGAGCTGTTTTTT. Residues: CASSYPSRQDAGELFF.

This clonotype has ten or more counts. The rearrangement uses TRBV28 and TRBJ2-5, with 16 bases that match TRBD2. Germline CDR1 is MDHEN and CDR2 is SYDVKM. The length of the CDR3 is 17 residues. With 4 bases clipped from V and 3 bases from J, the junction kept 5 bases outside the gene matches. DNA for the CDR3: TGTGCCAGCAGTTCGTTGGGACTAGCGGGGGGGGAAGAGACCCAGTACTTC. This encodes CASSSLGLAGGEETQYF.

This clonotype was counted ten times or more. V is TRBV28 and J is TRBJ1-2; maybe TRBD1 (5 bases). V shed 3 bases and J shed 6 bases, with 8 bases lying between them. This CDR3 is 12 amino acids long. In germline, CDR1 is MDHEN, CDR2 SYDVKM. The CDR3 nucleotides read TGTGCCAGCAGTTTTCAGGGCGATGGCTACACCTTC. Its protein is CASSFQGDGYTF.

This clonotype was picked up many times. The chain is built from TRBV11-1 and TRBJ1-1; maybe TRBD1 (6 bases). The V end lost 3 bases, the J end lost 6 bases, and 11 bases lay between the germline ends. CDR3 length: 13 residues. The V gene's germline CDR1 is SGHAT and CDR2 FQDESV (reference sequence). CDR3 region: CASSFTGSAEAFF. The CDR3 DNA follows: TGTGCCAGCAGCTTTACAGGGTCTGCTGAAGCTTTCTTT.

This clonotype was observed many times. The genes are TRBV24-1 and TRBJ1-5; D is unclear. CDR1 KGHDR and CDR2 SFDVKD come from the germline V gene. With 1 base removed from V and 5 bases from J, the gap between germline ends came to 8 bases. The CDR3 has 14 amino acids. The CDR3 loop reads CATSDFEAYQPQHF. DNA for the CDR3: TGTGCCACCAGTGATTTTGAGGCCTATCAGCCCCAGCATTTT.

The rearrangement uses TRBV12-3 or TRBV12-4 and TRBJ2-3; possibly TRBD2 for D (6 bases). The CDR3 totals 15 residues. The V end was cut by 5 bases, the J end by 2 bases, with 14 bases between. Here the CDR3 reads CASSPPAGPTDTQYF. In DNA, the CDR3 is TGTGCCAGCAGTCCCCCGGCGGGGCCCACAGATACGCAGTATTTT.

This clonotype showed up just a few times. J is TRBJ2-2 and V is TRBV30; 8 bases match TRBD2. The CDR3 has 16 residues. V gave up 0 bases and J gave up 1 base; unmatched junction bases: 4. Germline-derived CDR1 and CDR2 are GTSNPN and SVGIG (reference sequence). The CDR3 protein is CAWSVRGGRNTGELFF. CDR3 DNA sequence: TGTGCCTGGAGTGTACGGGGGGGGAGGAACACCGGGGAGCTGTTTTTT.

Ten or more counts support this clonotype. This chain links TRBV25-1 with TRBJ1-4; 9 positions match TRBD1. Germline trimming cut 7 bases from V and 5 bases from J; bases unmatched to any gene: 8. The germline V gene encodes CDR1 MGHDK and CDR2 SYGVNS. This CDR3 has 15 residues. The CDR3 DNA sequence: TGTGCCAGCAACGCCGCCGGACAGGGGAATGAAAAACTGTTTTTT. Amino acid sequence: CASNAAGQGNEKLFF.

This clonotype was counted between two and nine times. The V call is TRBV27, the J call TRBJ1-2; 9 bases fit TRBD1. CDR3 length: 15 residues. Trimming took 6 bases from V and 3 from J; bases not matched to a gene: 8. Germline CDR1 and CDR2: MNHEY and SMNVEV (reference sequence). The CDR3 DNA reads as TGTGCCAGCAGCGAACAGGGGGCGGAGTACTATGGCTACACCTTC. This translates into CASSEQGAEYYGYTF.

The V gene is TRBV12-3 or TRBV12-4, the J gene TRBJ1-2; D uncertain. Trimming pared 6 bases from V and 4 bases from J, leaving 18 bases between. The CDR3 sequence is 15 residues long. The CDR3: CASSHSGMMGYGYTF. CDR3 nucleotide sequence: TGTGCCAGCAGCCACTCTGGGATGATGGGCTATGGCTACACCTTC.

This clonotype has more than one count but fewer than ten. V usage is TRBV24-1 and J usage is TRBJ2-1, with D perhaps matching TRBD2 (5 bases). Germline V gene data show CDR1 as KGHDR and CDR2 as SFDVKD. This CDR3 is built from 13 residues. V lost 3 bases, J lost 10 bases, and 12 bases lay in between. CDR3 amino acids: CATSDISREEQFF. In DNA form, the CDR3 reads TGTGCCACCAGTGATATCTCTAGGGAGGAGCAGTTCTTC.

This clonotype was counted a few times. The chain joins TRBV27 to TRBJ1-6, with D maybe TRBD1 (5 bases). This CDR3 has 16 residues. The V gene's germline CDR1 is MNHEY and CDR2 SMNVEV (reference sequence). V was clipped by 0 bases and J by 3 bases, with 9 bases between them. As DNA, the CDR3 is TGTGCCAGCAGTTTATCTCGGGGGGACTATAATTCACCCCTCCACTTT. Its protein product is CASSLSRGDYNSPLHF.

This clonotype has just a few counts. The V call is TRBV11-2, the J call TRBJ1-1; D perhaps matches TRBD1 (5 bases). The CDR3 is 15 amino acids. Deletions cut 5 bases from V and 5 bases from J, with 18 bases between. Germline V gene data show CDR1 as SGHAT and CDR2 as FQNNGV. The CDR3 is CASSLWAVEGTEAFF. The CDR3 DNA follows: TGTGCCAGCAGCCTATGGGCTGTTGAGGGGACTGAAGCTTTCTTT.

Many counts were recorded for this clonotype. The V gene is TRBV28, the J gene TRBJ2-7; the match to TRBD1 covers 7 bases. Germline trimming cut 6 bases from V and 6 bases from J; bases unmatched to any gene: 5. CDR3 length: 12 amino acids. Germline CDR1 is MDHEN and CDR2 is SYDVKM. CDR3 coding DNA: TGTGCCAGCAGCTCACAGGGGAGCGAGCAGTACTTC. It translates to CASSSQGSEQYF.

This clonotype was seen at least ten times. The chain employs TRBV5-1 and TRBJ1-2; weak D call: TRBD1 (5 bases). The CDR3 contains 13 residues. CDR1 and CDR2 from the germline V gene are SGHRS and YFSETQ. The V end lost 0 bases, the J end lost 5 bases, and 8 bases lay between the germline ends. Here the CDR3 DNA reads TGCGCCAGCAGCTTGGCCACAGGATATGGCTACACCTTC. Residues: CASSLATGYGYTF.

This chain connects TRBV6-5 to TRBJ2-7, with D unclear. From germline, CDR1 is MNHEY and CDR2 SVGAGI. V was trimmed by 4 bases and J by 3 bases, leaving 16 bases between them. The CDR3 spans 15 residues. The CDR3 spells CASSWSTGPLYEQYF. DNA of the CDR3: TGTGCCAGCAGTTGGTCAACCGGGCCCCTCTACGAGCAGTACTTC.

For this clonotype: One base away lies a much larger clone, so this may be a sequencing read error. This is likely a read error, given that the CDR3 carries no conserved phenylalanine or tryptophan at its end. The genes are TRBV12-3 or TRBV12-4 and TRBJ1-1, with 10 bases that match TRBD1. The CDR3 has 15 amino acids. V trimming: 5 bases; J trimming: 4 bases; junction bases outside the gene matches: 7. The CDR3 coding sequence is TGTGCCAGCAGTCGACAGGGGGCCGGGGTCACTGAAGCTTTCTCT. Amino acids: CASSRQGAGVTEAFS.

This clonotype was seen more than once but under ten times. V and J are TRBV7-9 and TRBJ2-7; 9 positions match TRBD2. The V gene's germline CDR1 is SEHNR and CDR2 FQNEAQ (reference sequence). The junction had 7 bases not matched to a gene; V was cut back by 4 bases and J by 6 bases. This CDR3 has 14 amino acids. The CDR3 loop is CASSSRAGGREQYF. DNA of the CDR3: TGTGCCAGCAGCTCTCGTGCGGGGGGGCGCGAGCAGTACTTC.

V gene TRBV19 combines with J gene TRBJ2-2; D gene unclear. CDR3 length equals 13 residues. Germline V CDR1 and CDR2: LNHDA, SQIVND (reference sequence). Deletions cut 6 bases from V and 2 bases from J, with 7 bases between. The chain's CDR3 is CASRVSNTGELFF. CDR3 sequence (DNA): TGTGCCAGTAGAGTCTCTAACACCGGGGAGCTGTTTTTT.

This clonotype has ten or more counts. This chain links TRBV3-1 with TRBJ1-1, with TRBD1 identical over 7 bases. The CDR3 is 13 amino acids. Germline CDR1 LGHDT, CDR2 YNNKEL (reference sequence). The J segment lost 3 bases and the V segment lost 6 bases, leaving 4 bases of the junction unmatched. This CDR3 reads CASSRDSYTEAFF. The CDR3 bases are TGTGCCAGCAGTCGGGACAGCTACACTGAAGCTTTCTTT. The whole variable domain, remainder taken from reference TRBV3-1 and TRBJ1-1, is DTAVSQTPKYLVTQMGNDKSIKCEQNLGHDTMYWYKQDSKKFLKIMFSYNNKELIINETVPNRFSPKSPDKAHLNLHINSLELGDSAVYFCASSRDSYTEAFFGQGTRLTVV.

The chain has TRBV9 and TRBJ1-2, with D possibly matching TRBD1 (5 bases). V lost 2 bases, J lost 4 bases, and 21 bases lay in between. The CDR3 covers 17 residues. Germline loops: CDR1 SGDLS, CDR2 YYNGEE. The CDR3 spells CASSVDLSGTPFYGYTF. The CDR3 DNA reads TGTGCCAGCAGCGTGGACCTCTCAGGGACTCCATTCTATGGCTACACCTTC.

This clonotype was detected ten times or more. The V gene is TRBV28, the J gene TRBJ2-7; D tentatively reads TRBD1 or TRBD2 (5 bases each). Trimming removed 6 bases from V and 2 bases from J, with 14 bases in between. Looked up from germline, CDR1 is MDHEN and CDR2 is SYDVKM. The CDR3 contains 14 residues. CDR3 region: CASSLRDRTYEQYF. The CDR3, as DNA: TGTGCCAGCAGCCTCCGGGACCGAACCTACGAGCAGTACTTC.

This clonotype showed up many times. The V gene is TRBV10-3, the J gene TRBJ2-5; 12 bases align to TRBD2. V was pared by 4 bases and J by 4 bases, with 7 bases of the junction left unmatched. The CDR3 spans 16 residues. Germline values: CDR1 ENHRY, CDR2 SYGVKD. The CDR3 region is CAISALAGGQAETQYF. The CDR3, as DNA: TGTGCCATCAGTGCCCTAGCGGGGGGGCAAGCAGAGACCCAGTACTTC.

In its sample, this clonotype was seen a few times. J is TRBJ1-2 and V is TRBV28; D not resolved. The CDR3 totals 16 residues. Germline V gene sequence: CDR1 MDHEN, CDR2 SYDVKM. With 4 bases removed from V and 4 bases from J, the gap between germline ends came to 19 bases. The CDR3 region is CASSSPVLQEGYGYTF. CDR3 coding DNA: TGTGCCAGCAGTTCCCCCGTTCTCCAAGAGGGCTATGGCTACACCTTC.

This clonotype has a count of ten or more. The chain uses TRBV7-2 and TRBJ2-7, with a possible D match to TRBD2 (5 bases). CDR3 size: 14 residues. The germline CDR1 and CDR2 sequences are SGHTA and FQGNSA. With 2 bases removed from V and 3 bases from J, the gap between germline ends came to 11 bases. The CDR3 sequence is CASSLRRLGYEQYF. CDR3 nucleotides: TGTGCCAGCAGCTTAAGGAGGTTAGGCTACGAGCAGTACTTC.